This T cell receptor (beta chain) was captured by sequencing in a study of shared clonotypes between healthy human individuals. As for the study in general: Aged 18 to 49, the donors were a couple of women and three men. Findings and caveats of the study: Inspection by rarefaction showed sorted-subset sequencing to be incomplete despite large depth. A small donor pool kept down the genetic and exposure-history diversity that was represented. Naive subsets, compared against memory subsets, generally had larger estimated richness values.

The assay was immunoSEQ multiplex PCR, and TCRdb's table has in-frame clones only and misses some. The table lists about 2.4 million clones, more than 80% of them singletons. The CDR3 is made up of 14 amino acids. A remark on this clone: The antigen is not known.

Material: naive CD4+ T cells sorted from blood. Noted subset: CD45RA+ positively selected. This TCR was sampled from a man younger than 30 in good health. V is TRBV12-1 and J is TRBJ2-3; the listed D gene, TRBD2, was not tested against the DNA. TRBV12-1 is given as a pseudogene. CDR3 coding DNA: TGTGCCAACTTCCTAGCGGGAGCTAGAGATACGCAGTATTTT. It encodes CANFLAGARDTQYF.